Listed below are T cell receptor beta chains from one sample, sequenced in a study of Graves' ophthalmopathy and Graves' hyperthyroidism. TCRdb itself ran the multiplex PCR reads through MiXCR, one entry per CDR3 protein. The sample has a few hundred thousand distinct CDR3 sequences; about 17% are singletons. Sequenced sample: peripheral blood. These receptors originate from a woman under 30 with Graves' ophthalmopathy. Both conserved end residues are part of each CDR3. Each record gives: clone size, J gene, V gene, D gene, CDR3 protein, CDR3 DNA. A D gene is named only where the DNA matches it firmly. Part of the rows lack a size; the others show once, few, many or a class for expanded clones.

many,TRBJ2-7,TRBV19,-,CASSIVPASYEQYF,TGTGCCAGTAGTATAGTCCCAGCATCCTACGAGCAGTACTTC
many,TRBJ1-1,TRBV2,-,CASSEVRSNTEAFF,TGTGCCAGCAGTGAAGTTAGGAGTAACACTGAAGCTTTCTTT
-,TRBJ1-2,TRBV20-1,-,CSAEEYLGYGYTF,TGCAGTGCTGAGGAGTACCTGGGATATGGCTACACCTTC
many,TRBJ1-2,TRBV5-1,TRBD1,CASGVGQGGYGYTF,TGCGCCAGCGGCGTGGGACAGGGTGGCTATGGCTACACCTTC
many,TRBJ1-1,TRBV27,-,CASSLSTQAEAFF,TGTGCCAGCAGTTTAAGTACACAGGCTGAAGCTTTCTTT
many,TRBJ2-7,TRBV6-5,-,CASSYLGTYEQYF,TGTGCCAGCAGTTATCTAGGGACCTACGAGCAGTACTTC
few,TRBJ2-5,TRBV18,-,CASSPHRAPNQETQYF,TGTGCCAGCTCACCACACAGGGCTCCCAACCAAGAGACCCAGTACTTC
many,TRBJ1-1,TRBV6-1,-,CASSDRPDREAFF,TGTGCCAGCAGTGATCGCCCGGACCGTGAAGCTTTCTTT
many,TRBJ1-1,TRBV30,-,CAWGAGTGYTEAFF,TGTGCCTGGGGTGCGGGGACTGGGTACACTGAAGCTTTCTTT
many,TRBJ2-5,TRBV28,-,CASRYLETQYF,TGTGCCAGCAGGTATCTCGAGACCCAGTACTTC
many,TRBJ2-7,TRBV29-1,-,CSVLQTTSYEQYF,TGCAGCGTTCTCCAGACCACTTCCTACGAGCAGTACTTC
many,TRBJ2-2,TRBV28,-,CAIQTRSNTGELFF,TGTGCCATCCAGACAAGAAGTAATACCGGGGAGCTGTTTTTT
many,TRBJ2-7,TRBV6-4,-,CAGTRLSYEQYF,TGTGCCGGCACCCGACTCTCCTACGAGCAGTACTTC
many,TRBJ2-7,TRBV11-2,-,CASSVKGGPFSYEQYF,TGTGCCAGCAGCGTCAAAGGGGGGCCCTTCTCCTACGAGCAGTACTTC
-,TRBJ1-1,TRBV19,TRBD1,CASSIMGDSEAFF,TGTGCCAGTAGTATAATGGGGGACAGTGAAGCTTTCTTT
many,TRBJ1-3,TRBV18,-,CASSPQVPNSGNTIYF,TGTGCCAGCTCCCCACAGGTGCCTAATTCTGGAAACACCATATATTTT
many,TRBJ1-6,TRBV30,-,CACSTGTGNSPLHF,TGTGCCTGCTCAACAGGAACAGGCAATTCACCCCTCCACTTT
-,TRBJ1-2,TRBV28,TRBD1,CASSRQRRDRGNYGYTF,TGTGCCAGCAGTCGTCAACGCCGGGACAGGGGTAACTATGGCTACACCTTC
-,TRBJ1-3,TRBV3-1,-,CASRQVAAWADTIYF,TGTGCCAGCAGACAAGTGGCCGCCTGGGCGGACACCATATATTTT
many,TRBJ2-7,TRBV5-1,-,CASSENVRGSYEQYF,TGCGCCAGCAGCGAAAACGTCCGCGGTTCCTACGAGCAGTACTTC
-,TRBJ2-5,TRBV15,TRBD2,CATSRVTSGKYQETQYF,TGTGCCACCAGCAGGGTAACTAGCGGGAAGTACCAAGAGACCCAGTACTTC
-,TRBJ2-3,TRBV30,-,CAWNRVLGTDTQYF,TGTGCCTGGAATAGGGTCTTGGGCACAGATACGCAGTATTTT
many,TRBJ2-2,TRBV28,-,CASTLAVLGELFF,TGTGCCAGCACCTTGGCGGTTCTCGGGGAGCTGTTTTTT
-,TRBJ1-2,TRBV12-3/TRBV12-4,-,CASSLVGGYGYTF,TGTGCCAGCAGTTTAGTTGGTGGCTATGGCTACACCTTC
many,TRBJ1-5,TRBV30,TRBD1,CAWNAGTGDQPQHF,TGTGCCTGGAACGCCGGGACAGGGGACCAGCCCCAGCATTTT
many,TRBJ1-5,TRBV28,TRBD1,CASSPQTGLGNQPQHF,TGTGCCAGCAGTCCTCAGACAGGGCTTGGCAATCAGCCCCAGCATTTT
many,TRBJ2-7,TRBV20-1,-,CSAKEGGASYEQYF,TGCAGTGCAAAGGAGGGGGGAGCATCCTACGAGCAGTACTTC
many,TRBJ2-6,TRBV6-5,-,CASSYSRFSGANVLTF,TGTGCCAGCAGTTACTCCAGATTCTCTGGGGCCAACGTCCTGACTTTC
many,TRBJ1-5,TRBV7-8,-,CASSLAGLYSNQPQHF,TGTGCCAGCAGCTTAGCGGGCCTATATAGCAATCAGCCCCAGCATTTT
-,TRBJ2-2,TRBV29-1,TRBD1,CSVNPGQGSTGELFF,TGCAGCGTTAACCCGGGACAGGGTAGCACCGGGGAGCTGTTTTTT
many,TRBJ2-5,TRBV6-5,-,CASSLSRGRTGTQYF,TGTGCCAGCAGTTTAAGCCGGGGCAGGACGGGGACCCAGTACTTC
many,TRBJ2-5,TRBV29-1,-,CSVEDRQALTQAAQYF,TGCAGCGTTGAAGATAGGCAGGCACTCACGCAAGCGGCCCAGTACTTC
many,TRBJ1-2,TRBV11-2,-,CASSLNGYKGAYGYTF,TGTGCCAGCAGCTTAAATGGGTATAAAGGGGCCTATGGCTACACCTTC
-,TRBJ2-7,TRBV6-5,TRBD2,CASSYSTSGRSEQYF,TGTGCCAGCAGTTACTCGACTAGCGGGAGAAGCGAGCAGTACTTC
many,TRBJ2-7,TRBV6-2/TRBV6-3,TRBD2,CASSQTSGGSYEQYF,TGTGCCAGCAGTCAAACTAGCGGGGGGTCCTACGAGCAGTACTTC
many,TRBJ2-7,TRBV5-5,-,CASRRGQMGSYEQYF,TGTGCCAGCAGGCGGGGACAGATGGGCTCCTACGAGCAGTACTTC
many,TRBJ1-5,TRBV12-3/TRBV12-4,TRBD1,CASSGQVQSPQHF,TGTGCCAGCAGTGGACAGGTCCAATCGCCCCAGCATTTT
many,TRBJ2-7,TRBV11-1,TRBD1,CASSPIGTGNSYEQYF,TGTGCCAGCAGCCCCATTGGGACAGGAAACTCCTACGAGCAGTACTTC
few,TRBJ1-5,TRBV30,-,CAWRGGGGNQPQHF,TGTGCCTGGAGGGGTGGGGGGGGCAATCAGCCCCAGCATTTT
many,TRBJ2-7,TRBV20-1,-,CSARGPVIEQYF,TGCAGTGCTAGGGGGCCCGTTATAGAACAGTACTTC
many,TRBJ1-6,TRBV7-3,-,CASSDDGRWGSPLHF,TGTGCCAGCAGCGATGACGGGAGGTGGGGATCACCCCTCCACTTT
many,TRBJ1-1,TRBV27,-,CASSKGGMNTEAFF,TGTGCCAGCAGTAAGGGGGGGATGAACACTGAAGCTTTCTTT
many,TRBJ1-2,TRBV6-2/TRBV6-3,-,CASSYPTDSTLLYGYTF,TGTGCCAGCAGTTACCCGACAGACTCAACCCTCCTCTATGGCTACACCTTC
many,TRBJ1-2,TRBV5-1,TRBD1,CASSPGLFFGDRDVYGYTF,TGCGCCAGCAGCCCGGGTCTCTTTTTTGGGGACAGGGACGTCTATGGCTACACCTTC
-,TRBJ2-7,TRBV2,TRBD1,CASSGSRGLGEQYF,TGTGCCAGCAGTGGTAGCAGGGGGCTTGGGGAGCAGTACTTC
many,TRBJ2-7,TRBV3-1,-,CASSQVSLYEQYF,TGTGCCAGCAGCCAAGTAAGCCTCTACGAGCAGTACTTC
many,TRBJ1-1,TRBV18,-,CASSPMKQPLSREAFF,TGTGCCAGCTCACCTATGAAACAGCCTCTCTCCAGGGAAGCTTTCTTT
many,TRBJ1-1,TRBV12-5,-,CASGLAYGLNTEAFF,TGTGCTAGCGGTTTAGCCTACGGATTGAACACTGAAGCTTTCTTT